This T cell receptor (beta chain) was captured by sequencing in a study of blood T cell repertoires in COVID-19. In the study overall: Samples came from the United States, Italy and Spain, spanning acute and convalescent COVID-19. From T cells, B-cell-depleted T cells, or PBMCs came the material, which was cDNA or gDNA.

With respect to this clone: Other DNA sequences from this sample encode an identical CDR3 as well.

In the source study's methods: The authors estimated nucleated cell counts from reference gene primer amplification. Profiled with immunoSEQ multiplex PCR; TCRdb holds only in-frame clones, not every one. The DNA was the basis for D and trimming; V, J and clone size are from that table. The data show about 200,000 clones, with 87% seen just once and approximately 2.4% held by the top ten. Trimming took off 2 bases at V and 0 bases at J, with 7 bases between the two ends. CDR1 is LNHDA, CDR2 SQIVND, per germline (reference sequence). The CDR3 runs to 14 residues. This TCR was recovered from a woman in her 30s who had recovered from COVID-19. The rearrangement joins TRBV19 to TRBJ1-2; D gene unclear. Sequencing was carried out using PBMCs or T cells enriched from blood (not recorded which). CDR3 in DNA: TGTGCCAGTAGTATAACCGGAGCTAACTATGGCTACACCTTC. Protein product: CASSITGANYGYTF.